This T cell receptor (beta chain) is from a study of OX40 agonist ivuxolimab in advanced cancers. As for the study in general: The study gave patients intravenous ivuxolimab at 0.01 to 10 mg/kg every 2 weeks. From roughly 20 to 79 years was the age range, with a mean of around 57 years, and roughly 80% were male. There were three patients with partial responses, one having hepatocellular carcinoma and two cutaneous melanoma.

Trimming left V 5 bases short and J 8 bases short, with 9 bases between. Germline V lookup: CDR1 MDHEN, CDR2 SYDVKM. There are 11 residues in the CDR3. Only a few counts were recorded for this clone. Data came from immunoSEQ multiplex PCR; TCRdb stores just in-frame clones and leaves some out. The sample holds 100,000 or so clones; more than 75% are singletons and the top ten take around 2%. The specimen comprised CD4+ or CD8+ T cells sorted from blood, sampled in a trial of the OX40 agonist ivuxolimab. The receptor was derived from an adult with an advanced solid tumor such as melanoma, head and neck, liver or kidney cancer. The chain has TRBV28 and TRBJ1-1; no definite D call. CDR3 sequence (DNA): TGTGCCAGCAGTACCCTGGTAGAAGCTTTCTTT. This translates into CASSTLVEAFF.